Listed here are 5 T cell receptor beta chains from one sample, sequenced in a study of blood T cell repertoires in COVID-19. Method: immunoSEQ multiplex PCR; TCRdb's copy keeps in-frame clones and lacks some. The sample includes some 320,000 clones, under 95% of them seen just once. Material for sequencing was PBMCs or T cells enriched from blood (not recorded which). The source is a man in his fifties or sixties who had recovered from COVID-19.

The rearrangement uses TRBV4-3 and TRBJ2-7; the match to TRBD1 covers 9 bases. Looked up from germline, CDR1 is LGHNA and CDR2 is YSLEER. The CDR3 is 15 residues long. The V segment lost 4 bases and the J segment 4 bases; nucleotides outside the gene matches: 8. The CDR3 is CASSRSGQGFYEQYF. The CDR3 DNA is TGCGCCAGCAGCCGTTCGGGACAGGGCTTTTACGAGCAGTACTTC.

In its sample, this clone was seen once. The V gene is TRBV3-1 (or the pseudogene TRBV3-2), the J gene TRBJ1-1; the D is unclear. Germline assignment: CDR1 LGHDT and CDR2 YNNKEL (reference sequence). Trimming cost V 4 bases and J 1 base, with 4 bases left between them. This CDR3 is built from 12 residues. The CDR3 DNA reads as TGTGCCAGCAGCCCGGGGAACACTGAAGCTTTCTTT. It translates to CASSPGNTEAFF.

The chain employs TRBV9 and TRBJ1-1; 7 nucleotides match TRBD1. The CDR3 has 12 residues. CDR1 SGDLS and CDR2 YYNGEE come from the germline V gene. V was pared by 3 bases and J by 7 bases, with 3 bases of the junction left unmatched. The DNA of the CDR3 is TGTGCCAGCAGCGGGGGACAGAATGAAGCTTTCTTT. Translation: CASSGGQNEAFF.

This chain joins TRBV5-1 and TRBJ2-1; D is possibly TRBD1 (5 bases). From germline, CDR1 is SGHRS and CDR2 YFSETQ. Between the trimmed V and J ends, which lost 8 bases and 5 bases, there was a span of 11 bases. The CDR3 extends over 12 amino acids. CDR3 loop: CASQQQDNEQFF. The CDR3 nucleotides read TGCGCCAGTCAACAACAGGACAATGAGCAGTTCTTC.

Points on this clone: This may arise from a read error, as a much more abundant clone is one base away. The chain combines TRBV11-3 with TRBJ1-1; 7 bases fit TRBD1. Unmatched junction bases numbered 2, after V lost 6 bases and J lost 1 base. The CDR3 sequence is 13 residues long. In germline, CDR1 is SGHNT, CDR2 YENEEA. The CDR3 DNA follows: TGTGCCAGCAGTCGACAGGGGAACACTGAAGCTTTCTTT. Translation gives CASSRQGNTEAFF.